This T cell receptor beta chain came from a study of blood T cells in healthy people across ages. For the second PCR, which ran for roughly 7 to 11 cycles, a sample-barcoded 5' primer and a J-beta primer mix were used. All samples gave at least 2.5 million CDR3-containing paired-end reads. TCRdb passed the 5' RACE reads through MiXCR, listing each CDR3 protein once. The sample has around 690,000 distinct CDR3 sequences; roughly 58% are singletons. The CDR3 consists of 12 residues. The germline V gene has CDR1 SGHAT and CDR2 FQNNGV. Every donor gave ten milliliters of peripheral blood. This chain uses TRBV11-2 with TRBJ2-7; D is unresolved. The J call may be wrong; the DNA end is better matched by TRBJ2-5. The clonotype originates from a man in his 60s in good health. Sample: blood. As DNA, the CDR3 is TGTGCCAGCAGCTGGTGGGGAGAGACCCAGTACTTC. Protein sequence: CASSWWGETQYF.